Listed below are T cell receptor beta chains from one sample, sequenced in a study of OX40 agonist ivuxolimab in advanced cancers. Only in-frame clones appear in the TCRdb table, and some are missing; sequencing was by immunoSEQ multiplex PCR. The sample consists of 90,000 to 100,000 clones, about 85% of them appearing once. Sample: CD4+ or CD8+ T cells sorted from blood, taken in a trial of the OX40 agonist ivuxolimab. These receptors all stem from an adult with an advanced solid tumor such as melanoma, head and neck, liver or kidney cancer. The CDR3 runs from the conserved cysteine through the conserved F or W. D genes are given only for firm matches. The listing skips clone size in some rows; elsewhere it reads once, few, many or a size class.

CASSLGTSAKDEKLFF TGCGCCAGCAGCCTCGGGACGTCTGCAAAAGATGAAAAACTGTTTTTT NA TRBJ1-4 NA TRBV5-1
CASSLPGSVNYGYTF TGCGCCAGCAGCTTACCCGGATCGGTAAACTATGGCTACACCTTC few TRBJ1-2 NA TRBV5-1
CASSEGPPYRDTQYF TGTGCCAGCAGTGAAGGGCCTCCATACAGGGATACGCAGTATTTT NA TRBJ2-3 NA TRBV6-1
CASSSHGGGTVYNEQFF TGTGCCAGCTCCTCTCACGGAGGGGGAACAGTCTACAATGAGCAGTTCTTC NA TRBJ2-1 NA TRBV7-3
CASTYRGDGTEAFF TGTGCCAGTACCTACAGGGGGGATGGCACTGAAGCTTTCTTT NA TRBJ1-1 TRBD1 TRBV19
CASSLRMGGGPNTGELFF TGTGCCAGCAGCTTGCGCATGGGGGGCGGCCCGAACACCGGGGAGCTGTTTTTT NA TRBJ2-2 NA TRBV5-5
CASSGPDSGNTIYF TGTGCCAGCAGCGGGCCAGACTCTGGAAACACCATATATTTT NA TRBJ1-3 NA TRBV5-6
CASSLWGSDTQYF TGTGCCAGCAGCTTGTGGGGATCAGATACGCAGTATTTT NA TRBJ2-3 NA TRBV5-4
CAWSVHYRDYGYTF TGTGCCTGGAGTGTACATTACAGGGACTATGGCTACACCTTC once TRBJ1-2 NA TRBV30
CASSSGGEGNTEAFF TGTGCCAGCAGTTCAGGGGGCGAGGGGAACACTGAAGCTTTCTTT NA TRBJ1-1 TRBD1 TRBV28
CASSAGLAGELGANVLTF TGTGCCAGTAGTGCGGGACTAGCGGGAGAACTTGGGGCCAACGTCCTGACTTTC NA TRBJ2-6 TRBD2 TRBV19
CASSSGLAGGQDTQYF TGTGCCAGCAGCTCCGGTCTAGCGGGAGGGCAAGATACGCAGTATTTT NA TRBJ2-3 TRBD2 TRBV7-3
CASSFPGVNTEAFF TGTGCCAGCAGCTTCCCAGGGGTGAACACTGAAGCTTTCTTT once TRBJ1-1 NA TRBV11-2
CASSVGLAGPQDTQYF TGTGCCAGCAGCGTGGGACTAGCGGGACCCCAGGATACGCAGTATTTT NA TRBJ2-3 TRBD2 TRBV5-4
CASSLRTSGRTDTQYF TGTGCCAGTAGCCTACGGACTAGCGGGAGAACAGATACGCAGTATTTT once TRBJ2-3 TRBD2 TRBV19
CASSDRDTRPNTEAFF TGCGCCAGCAGCGACCGGGACACCCGCCCGAACACTGAAGCTTTCTTT NA TRBJ1-1 NA TRBV10-1
CASSLWEPRYNEQFF TGTGCCAGCAGCCTATGGGAGCCTAGGTACAATGAGCAGTTCTTC few TRBJ2-1 NA TRBV7-9
CASTLGTYNEQFF TGCGCCAGCACTTTGGGGACCTACAATGAGCAGTTCTTC NA TRBJ2-1 NA TRBV5-1
CASSYSSPAENTEAFF TGTGCCAGCAGTTACTCGTCCCCGGCGGAGAACACTGAAGCTTTCTTT NA TRBJ1-1 NA TRBV6-5
CASSPPTGLAGADTQYF TGTGCCAGCTCACCACCTACGGGACTAGCGGGAGCGGATACGCAGTATTTT NA TRBJ2-3 TRBD2 TRBV18
CAISSGLAGYNEQFF TGTGCCATCAGCTCGGGACTAGCGGGATACAATGAGCAGTTCTTC NA TRBJ2-1 TRBD2 TRBV10-3
CASSPGQANQPQHF TGTGCCAGCTCCCCGGGGCAGGCCAATCAGCCCCAGCATTTT few TRBJ1-5 NA TRBV18
CASSLSLAGAYEQYF TGTGCCAGCAGTTTAAGTCTCGCGGGGGCCTACGAGCAGTACTTC NA TRBJ2-7 TRBD2 TRBV28
CGWSGNTIYF TGTGGGTGGTCTGGAAACACCATATATTTT few TRBJ1-3 NA TRBV7-9
CASSPETSGTDEQFF TGTGCCAGCTCACCAGAAACTAGCGGGACGGATGAGCAGTTCTTC NA TRBJ2-1 TRBD2 TRBV18
CASSLGEKGTQYF TGCGCCAGCAGCTTGGGAGAAAAGGGTACGCAGTATTTT few TRBJ2-3 NA TRBV5-1
CSVEGGPAGGTDTQYF TGCAGCGTTGAAGGGGGGCCAGCGGGAGGCACAGATACGCAGTATTTT NA TRBJ2-3 TRBD2 TRBV29-1
CASRPPDRDNEQFF TGTGCCAGCAGGCCGCCCGACAGAGACAATGAGCAGTTCTTC NA TRBJ2-1 NA TRBV25-1
CASSLALAGGHNEQFF TGCGCCAGCAGCTTGGCCTTAGCGGGAGGACACAATGAGCAGTTCTTC NA TRBJ2-1 TRBD2 TRBV5-1
CASSSPGQGTYGYTF TGTGCCAGCAGTTCACCGGGACAGGGAACCTATGGCTACACCTTC NA TRBJ1-2 TRBD1 TRBV6-6
CASNTRSNPEAFF TGTGCCAGTAACACGAGATCTAACCCTGAAGCTTTCTTT NA TRBJ1-1 NA TRBV2
CASTSRDRYYGYTF TGTGCCAGCACCTCCCGGGACAGGTACTATGGCTACACCTTC NA TRBJ1-2 TRBD1 TRBV5-8
CASSVGTGSQETQYF TGTGCCAGCAGTGTCGGGACGGGTAGTCAAGAGACCCAGTACTTC NA TRBJ2-5 NA TRBV6-1
CASSPRTGGEDEQFF TGCGCCAGCAGCCCGCGGACAGGGGGCGAGGATGAGCAGTTCTTC NA TRBJ2-1 TRBD1 TRBV4-1
CSASRDSEQYF TGCAGTGCTAGTAGAGACAGCGAGCAGTACTTC NA TRBJ2-7 NA TRBV20-1
CASSQALGGRRTDTQYF TGTGCCAGCAGCCAAGCATTGGGGGGGCGCCGCACAGATACGCAGTATTTT NA TRBJ2-3 NA TRBV14
CASSLSGIYSNQPQHF TGTGCCAGCAGTTTATCAGGTATTTATAGCAATCAGCCCCAGCATTTT NA TRBJ1-5 NA TRBV27
CAISRASGNIQYF TGTGCCATCTCCCGGGCTAGCGGTAACATTCAGTACTTC NA TRBJ2-4 TRBD2 TRBV10-3
CASSPRSGETQYF TGTGCCAGCAGCCCCAGGTCGGGAGAGACCCAGTACTTC NA TRBJ2-5 NA TRBV11-3